This passage covers 7 T cell receptor beta chains from one sample sequenced in a study of T cell responses to AZD1222 COVID-19 vaccine. Measured with immunoSEQ multiplex PCR; TCRdb has only the in-frame clones, and not every one. The sample yields some 84,000 clones, 70% to 90% seen once. This material consisted of peripheral blood, taken 28 days after the second AZD1222 dose. All receptors come from an adult who received the AZD1222 COVID-19 vaccine.

The genes are TRBV7-9 and TRBJ2-1; perhaps TRBD2 as D (5 bases). The germline CDR1 and CDR2 sequences are SEHNR and FQNEAQ (reference sequence). V was clipped by 3 bases and J by 9 bases, with 15 bases between them. The CDR3 has 14 amino acids. As DNA, the CDR3 is TGTGCCAGCAGCTTCTCCAGACTAAAGACTGAGCAGTTCTTC. Protein: CASSFSRLKTEQFF.

The chain employs TRBV12-3 or TRBV12-4 and TRBJ2-5, with a possible D match to TRBD2 (7 bases). The CDR3 loop spans 13 amino acids. The V end lost 8 bases, the J end lost 5 bases, and 15 bases lay between the germline ends. CDR3 sequence: CASGGAAQETQYF. The CDR3 coding sequence is TGTGCCAGCGGGGGGGCGGCCCAGGAGACCCAGTACTTC.

The chain employs TRBV7-2 and TRBJ2-2, with D tentatively TRBD1 (6 bases). V gave up 4 bases and J gave up 1 base, with 7 bases separating them. The CDR3 totals 14 residues. Germline loops: CDR1 SGHTA, CDR2 FQGNSA. The CDR3 region is CASSSGQNTGELFF. CDR3 nucleotide sequence: TGTGCCAGCAGCTCGGGACAGAACACCGGGGAGCTGTTTTTT.

The chain links TRBV6-6 to TRBJ1-5; D not certain. The CDR3 has 10 residues. CDR1 is MNHNY and CDR2 is SVGAGI in the germline V gene (reference sequence). Trimming removed 7 bases at V and 6 bases at J, with 4 bases between. The CDR3 sequence: CASNSQPQHF. The CDR3 DNA sequence: TGTGCCAGCAATAGTCAGCCCCAGCATTTT.

V usage is TRBV11-2 and J usage is TRBJ2-1, with D perhaps TRBD2 (6 bases). This CDR3 spans 12 amino acids. V was pared by 2 bases and J by 8 bases, with 7 bases between. Per germline, CDR1 SGHAT and CDR2 FQNNGV. The CDR3 protein is CASSLSGHEQFF. As DNA, the CDR3 is TGTGCCAGCAGCTTAAGCGGGCATGAGCAGTTCTTC.

V and J are TRBV5-4 and TRBJ2-2; perhaps TRBD1 as D (5 bases). V shed 6 bases and J shed 7 bases, with 16 bases lying between them. CDR1 is SGHNT, CDR2 YYREEE, per germline (reference sequence). The CDR3 has 14 amino acids. The CDR3 loop reads CASTPGKVNGELFF. DNA of the CDR3: TGTGCCAGCACTCCAGGGAAGGTTAACGGGGAGCTGTTTTTT.

The V and J genes are TRBV19 and TRBJ2-1; 7 bases line up with TRBD2. Per the germline V gene, CDR1 is LNHDA and CDR2 is SQIVND (reference sequence). The CDR3 spans 17 residues. Trimming took 4 bases from V and 0 from J; bases not matched to a gene: 9. CDR3 in amino acids: CASSTPSSGSSYNEQFF. The CDR3, as DNA: TGTGCCAGTAGTACCCCTTCTAGCGGAAGCTCCTACAATGAGCAGTTCTTC.